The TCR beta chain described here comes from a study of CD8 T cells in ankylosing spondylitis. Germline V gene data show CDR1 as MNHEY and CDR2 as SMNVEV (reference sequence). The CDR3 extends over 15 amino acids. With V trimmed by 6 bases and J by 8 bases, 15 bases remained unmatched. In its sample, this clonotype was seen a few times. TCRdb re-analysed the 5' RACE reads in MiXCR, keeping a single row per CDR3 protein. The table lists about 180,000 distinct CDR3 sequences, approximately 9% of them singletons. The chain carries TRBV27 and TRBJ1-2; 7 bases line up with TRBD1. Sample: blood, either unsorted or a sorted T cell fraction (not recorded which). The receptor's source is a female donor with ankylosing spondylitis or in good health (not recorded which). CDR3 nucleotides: TGTGCCAGCAGACCGGGACAGATCATCCCTAGCGGCTACACCTTC. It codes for CASRPGQIIPSGYTF.